This T cell receptor beta chain appears in the sequencing data of a study of blood T cell repertoires in COVID-19. Turning to the study itself: From the United States, Italy and Spain came samples of acute and convalescent COVID-19. PBMCs, B-cell-depleted T cells, or T cells were the source of the cDNA or gDNA that made up the material.

Authors' methods: For nucleated cells, counts were estimated from reference gene primer amplification. Here immunoSEQ multiplex PCR was the method, and the copy in TCRdb shows in-frame clones only, minus some. V and J calls and clone size are as listed in that table; D and trimming were resolved from the DNA. The repertoire holds roughly 80,000 clones, with 80% to 90% as singletons. Sequencing was performed on peripheral blood. This TCR was sampled from a man aged 80 or over in a cohort sampled during active COVID-19.

The CDR3 protein is CASSQDRNTEAFF. The CDR3 DNA reads TGTGCCAGCAGCCAAGATAGGAACACTGAAGCTTTCTTT. This sequence joins TRBV4-2 and TRBJ1-1; D is undetermined. Between the trimmed V and J ends, which lost 0 bases and 1 base, there was a span of 3 bases. CDR1 is LGHNA, CDR2 YNFKEQ, per germline. CDR3 length: 13 amino acids.